This T cell receptor (beta chain) derives from a study of PD-1 blockade in mismatch repair-deficient tumors (dated by TCRdb to 2015 to 2018). About the full investigation: Between late 2013 and late 2016, the trial enrolled approximately 86 consecutive patients with some twelve types of mismatch repair-deficient cancer, all of whom had received prior treatment and were progressing. Tumor-associated T cell clones were tracked in the peripheral blood of patients responding to PD-1 blockade by deep sequencing of TCR CDR3 regions. General findings and caveats noted by the study authors: Tumor-resident clones, often undetectable in blood before treatment, expanded rapidly after pembrolizumab and then contracted, generally before radiologic responses.

Mismatch repair deficiency in every enrolled patient was established by polymerase chain reaction or immunohistochemistry. Three patients who responded to pembrolizumab therapy underwent TCR sequencing. The phase II trial prospectively evaluated PD-1 blockade with pembrolizumab in advanced mismatch repair-deficient cancers, independent of tissue of origin. Peripheral blood T cell samples were serially collected before and at multiple times after PD-1 blockade was started. Blood sampling times were expressed in weeks after the first pembrolizumab dose. Reading from cysteine to phenylalanine, the CDR3 counts 15 amino acids. CDR3 DNA is the only sequence kept; it has 45 bases, read in frame from the first base. CDR1 and CDR2 were assigned from the germline V gene as SGDLS and YYNGEE. V is cut by 3 bases and J by 8 bases, and the space between the germline ends is 18 bases. The library was prepared using the immunoSEQ multiplex PCR assay. This is the immuneACCESS table as TCRdb keeps it, with only in-frame sequences that have V and J called. A part of the clones is gone; compared with another copy, unresolved V genes explain less than half, and the rest is unexplained. The sample profile shows tens of thousands of clones; roughly 80% of them were found once. Roughly 20% of the sample is in the top ten clones.

Turning to this clone: No cognate antigen has been identified for it. There are no base qualities to consult, and no much larger clone falls within one base.

This receptor was obtained from an adult with mismatch repair-deficient cancer. The sequencing used peripheral blood, collected 4 weeks after starting pembrolizumab. The rearranged segments are TRBV9 and TRBJ2-1; the D match is possibly TRBD1 or TRBD2, with 5 bases aligned in each. Read as DNA, the sequence is TGTGCCAGCAGCGCGAGGGTACAGGAATTAGATGAGCAGTTCTTC. Its protein is CASSARVQELDEQFF. Here the CDR3 is joined to the reference TRBV9 and TRBJ2-1 genes, and the full variable domain is: DSGVTQTPKHLITATGQRVTLRCSPRSGDLSVYWYQQSLDQGLQFLIQYYNGEERAKGNILERFSAQQFPDLHSELNLSSLELGDSALYFCASSARVQELDEQFFGPGTRLTVL.